This paragraph covers one T cell receptor (beta chain) sequence. Its antigen is unknown. Sequencing used immunoSEQ multiplex PCR; TCRdb keeps in-frame clones, though not all of them. Here the sample spans 95,000 to 150,000 clones, about 88% being singletons. The sample belongs to a study of T cell responses to AZD1222 COVID-19 vaccine. Study background: The analysis combined second doses at about 4 or about 12 weeks.

V dropped 2 bases and J dropped 0 bases, with 11 bases sitting between them. Germline V CDR1 and CDR2: KGHSH, LQKENI. The CDR3 runs 15 residues. Study-wide results and caveats: The donor group comprised mostly white British people and more females; the analysis possibly underestimated clonal diversity.

The chain uses TRBV18 and TRBJ2-7; D remains ambiguous. The sample consisted of peripheral blood, taken on day 0 of AZD1222 vaccination. The clonotype was recovered from an adult in good health. Written as DNA, the CDR3 is TGTGCCAGCTCACCAGTAGGGTCGGGCTCCTACGAGCAGTACTTC. Encoded protein: CASSPVGSGSYEQYF.